This T cell receptor beta chain was documented in a study of T cell changes during pregnancy in multiple sclerosis. The CDR3 is made up of 15 amino acids. The junction had 6 bases not matched to a gene; V was cut back by 5 bases and J by 2 bases. The germline CDR1 and CDR2 sequences are PRHDT and FYEKMQ (reference sequence). The data were produced by immunoSEQ multiplex PCR, yet TCRdb's version contains in-frame clones alone and is incomplete. Here the sample spans around 30,000 clones, roughly 89% being singletons. This clonotype originated in a female donor with multiple sclerosis, enrolled in a pregnancy study. The sequences come from CD8+ T cells from peripheral blood mononuclear cells, collected in the first trimester of pregnancy. The rearrangement uses TRBV13 and TRBJ2-3; 8 positions agree with TRBD1. The chain's CDR3 is CASSTRTGSTDTQYF. The CDR3 bases are TGTGCCAGCAGCACCCGGACAGGGTCCACAGATACGCAGTATTTT.